This T cell receptor (beta chain) emerged from a study of identical twins. Broader study findings: Zero-insertion analyses were open to partial confounding by invariant MAIT and iNKT cells. Cross-sectional statistics, not tracking of the same donors, supported the conclusions.

As regards this clonotype: The antigen is not known.

V was clipped by 1 base and J by 0 bases, with 10 bases between them. The CDR3 has 14 amino acids. CDR1 is DFQATT, CDR2 SNEGSKA, per germline (reference sequence). The authors used template switching to add a universal primer site and gave cDNA unique molecular identifiers. MiXCR, applied by TCRdb to the 5' RACE reads, yields one record per CDR3 protein. The sample lists 500,000 to 600,000 distinct CDR3 sequences; roughly a fifth were seen once. This same sample was also taken into another study, of T cells expressing NK-cell markers. That paper notes: The CD3+CD56-NKG2C+ fraction of a handful of donors was also led by these clonotypes.

The sequence was obtained from a woman younger than 35 in good health. The sequenced material came from CD4+ T cells sorted from blood. This chain links TRBV20-1 with TRBJ2-7; D may correspond to TRBD1 or TRBD2 (5 bases each). The CDR3: CSARGVRGSYEQYF. The CDR3 nucleotides read TGCAGTGCTAGAGGGGTGAGGGGCTCCTACGAGCAGTACTTC.